This TCR beta chain was recorded in a study of blood T cell repertoires in COVID-19. CDR3 length: 13 amino acids. The V gene's germline CDR1 is LGHDT and CDR2 YNNKEL (reference sequence). V gave up 4 bases and J gave up 7 bases, with 11 bases separating them. Participant reports of clinical history set cohort assignment. This clone showed up just once. Libraries were prepared by immunoSEQ multiplex PCR; TCRdb keeps only in-frame clonotypes and omits some of them. The data show over 200,000 clones, over 75% seen once. The chain is built from TRBV3-1 (or the pseudogene TRBV3-2) and TRBJ1-3; D gene uncertain. The clonotype was recovered from a woman in her 30s who had been exposed to COVID-19. Sequencing used PBMCs or T cells enriched from blood (not recorded which). Here the CDR3 DNA reads TGTGCCAGCAGCCTCGGGTCTAGCAACACCATATATTTT. This gives the protein CASSLGSSNTIYF.